This T cell receptor beta chain was observed in a study of blood T cell repertoires in COVID-19. Study details: Material from acute and convalescent COVID-19 was sourced from the United States, Italy and Spain. The analysed material was cDNA or gDNA that came from T cells, B-cell-depleted T cells, or PBMCs.

Unmatched junction bases numbered 14, after V lost 5 bases and J lost 2 bases. The CDR3 spans 17 residues. The germline V gene has CDR1 MGHRA and CDR2 YSYEKL. Methods used by the authors: By means of reference gene primer amplification, nucleated cell counts were estimated. Some clones are missing from TCRdb's copy, which holds only in-frame ones; the method was immunoSEQ multiplex PCR. The V and J calls and clone size are taken from that table; D and trimming were inferred from the DNA. The table has about 210,000 clones, about nine tenths seen once. This chain links TRBV4-1 with TRBJ2-7; the match to TRBD1 covers 8 bases. The TCR originated in a woman in her sixties or seventies with acute or convalescent COVID-19. Sequencing was performed on peripheral blood. DNA of the CDR3: TGCGCCAGCAGCGTAATCTTCGGACAGGGAGAACCCTACGAGCAGTACTTC. Its protein product is CASSVIFGQGEPYEQYF.